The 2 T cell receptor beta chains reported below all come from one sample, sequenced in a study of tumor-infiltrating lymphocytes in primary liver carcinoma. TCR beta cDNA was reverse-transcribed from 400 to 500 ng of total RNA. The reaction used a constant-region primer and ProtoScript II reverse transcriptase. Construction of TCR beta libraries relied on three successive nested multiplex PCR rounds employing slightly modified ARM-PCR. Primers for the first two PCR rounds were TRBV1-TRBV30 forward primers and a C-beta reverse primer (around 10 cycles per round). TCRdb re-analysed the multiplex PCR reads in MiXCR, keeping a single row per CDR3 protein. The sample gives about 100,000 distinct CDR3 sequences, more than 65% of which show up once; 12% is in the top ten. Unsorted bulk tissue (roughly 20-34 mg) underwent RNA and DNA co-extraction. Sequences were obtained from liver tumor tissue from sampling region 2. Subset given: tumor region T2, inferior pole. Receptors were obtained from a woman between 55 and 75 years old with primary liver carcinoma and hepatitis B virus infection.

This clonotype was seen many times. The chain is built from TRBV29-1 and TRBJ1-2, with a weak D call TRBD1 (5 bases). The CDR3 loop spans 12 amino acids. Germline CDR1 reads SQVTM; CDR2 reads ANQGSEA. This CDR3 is CTASRDNYGYTF. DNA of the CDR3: TGCACCGCGTCCAGGGATAACTATGGCTACACCTTC.

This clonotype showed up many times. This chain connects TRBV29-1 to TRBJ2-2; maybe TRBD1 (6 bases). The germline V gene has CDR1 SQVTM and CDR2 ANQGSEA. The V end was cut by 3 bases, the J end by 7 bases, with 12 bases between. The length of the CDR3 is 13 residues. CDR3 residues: CSVDRLGGGELFF. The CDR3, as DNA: TGCAGCGTTGATCGCTTAGGGGGCGGGGAGCTGTTTTTT.